The 2 T cell receptor beta chains reported below all come from one sample, sequenced in a study of blood T cells in healthy people across ages. Then a second PCR, running about 7 to 11 cycles, was carried out with a sample-barcoded 5' primer and a J-beta primer mix. TCRdb re-analysed the 5' RACE reads in MiXCR, keeping a single row per CDR3 protein. The sample lists 600,000 to 850,000 distinct CDR3 sequences; about 40% were seen once. The sequenced sample consisted of blood. The receptors stem from a woman aged 55-70 years in good health.

The chain carries TRBV20-1 and TRBJ2-2; D may be TRBD2 (6 bases). V was clipped by 3 bases and J by 4 bases, with 15 bases between them. The CDR3 extends over 15 amino acids. Germline V gives CDR1 DFQATT, CDR2 SNEGSKA (reference sequence). CDR3 sequence reads: CSARVGGSGTGELFF. The CDR3 nucleotides are TGCAGTGCTAGGGTTGGGGGGAGTGGCACCGGGGAGCTGTTTTTT.

Comments on this clonotype: A much larger clonotype is one base distant, so this may be a read error. The CDR3 protein is CASSLLTDSQYF. The CDR3 coding sequence is TGTGCCAGCAGCCTGTTAACAGATTCGCAGTATTTT. The rearrangement links TRBV3-1 to TRBJ2-3; no definite D call. Germline-derived CDR1 and CDR2 are LGHDT and YNNKEL (reference sequence). This CDR3 has 12 amino acids.